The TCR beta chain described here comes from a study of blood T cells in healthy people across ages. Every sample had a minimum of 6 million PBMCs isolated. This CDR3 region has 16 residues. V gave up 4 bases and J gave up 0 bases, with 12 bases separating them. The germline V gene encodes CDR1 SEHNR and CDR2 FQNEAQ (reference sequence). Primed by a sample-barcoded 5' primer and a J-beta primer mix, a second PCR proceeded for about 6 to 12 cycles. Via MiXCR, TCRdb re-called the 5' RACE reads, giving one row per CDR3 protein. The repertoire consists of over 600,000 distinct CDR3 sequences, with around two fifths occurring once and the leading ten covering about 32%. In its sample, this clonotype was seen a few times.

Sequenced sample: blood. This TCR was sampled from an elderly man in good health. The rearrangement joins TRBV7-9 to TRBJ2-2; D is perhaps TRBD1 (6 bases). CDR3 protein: CASSSDRISNTGELFF. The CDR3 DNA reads TGTGCCAGCAGCTCAGACAGGATCTCGAACACCGGGGAGCTGTTTTTT.